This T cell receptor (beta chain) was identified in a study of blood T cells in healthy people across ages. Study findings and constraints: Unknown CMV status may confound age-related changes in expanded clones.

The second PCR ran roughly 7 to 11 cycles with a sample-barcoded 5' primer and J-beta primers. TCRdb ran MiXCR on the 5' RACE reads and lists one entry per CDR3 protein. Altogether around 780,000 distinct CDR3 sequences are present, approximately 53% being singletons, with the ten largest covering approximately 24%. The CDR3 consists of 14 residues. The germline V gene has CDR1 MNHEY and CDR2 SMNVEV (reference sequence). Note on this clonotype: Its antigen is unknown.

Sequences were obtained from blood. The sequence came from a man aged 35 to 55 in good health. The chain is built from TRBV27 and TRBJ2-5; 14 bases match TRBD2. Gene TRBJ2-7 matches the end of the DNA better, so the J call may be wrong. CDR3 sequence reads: CASKGLAGEREQYF. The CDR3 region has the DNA TGTGCCAGCAAGGGACTAGCGGGAGAACGCGAGCAGTACTTC.